The 30 T cell receptor beta chains listed next were all sequenced from one sample in a study of T cell repertoires in cytomegalovirus infection. For these TCRs, the target antigens are not known. TCRdb processed the reads anew with MiXCR; each CDR3 protein has one entry. The sample contains a few hundred thousand distinct CDR3 sequences, 22% of which appear only once. The material sequenced was cultured PBMCs, taken from culture after CMV antigen stimulation. The receptor source for this set is a human donor in good health (CMV status not recorded). Some clones in this sample may be carry-over from other donors' samples.

This clonotype was observed many times. The rearrangement uses TRBV7-8 and TRBJ1-1; D call uncertain. Trimming removed 6 bases at V and 1 base at J, with 15 bases between. Per germline, CDR1 SGHVS and CDR2 FQNEAQ. This CDR3 is 15 amino acids long. Written as DNA, the CDR3 is TGTGCCAGCAGACACGGGGAGGGTCCGAACACTGAAGCTTTCTTT. Translated: CASRHGEGPNTEAFF.

Ten or more counts support this clonotype. The chain combines TRBV5-5 with TRBJ1-5; D unclear. Trimming removed 2 bases from V and 5 bases from J, with 14 bases in between. There are 15 residues in the CDR3. The germline gives CDR1 SGHKS, CDR2 YYEKEE (reference sequence). The CDR3 sequence: CASSFTLGNYQPQHF. The DNA for the CDR3 is TGTGCCAGCAGCTTTACTCTGGGAAACTATCAGCCCCAGCATTTT.

This clonotype occurred many times. The rearrangement links TRBV7-2 to TRBJ1-2; D ambiguous. The CDR3 covers 16 residues. V gave up 1 base and J gave up 4 bases, with 16 bases separating them. Germline V gene data show CDR1 as SGHTA and CDR2 as FQGNSA. The CDR3 DNA reads TGTGCCAGCAGCTTAGGCCCGGGCAGAAAATTCTATGGCTACACCTTC. The encoded protein is CASSLGPGRKFYGYTF.

This clonotype was observed at least ten times. V is TRBV10-2 and J is TRBJ2-3; D is unclear. Germline assignment: CDR1 WSHSY and CDR2 SAAADI. This CDR3 has 12 amino acids. Trimming pared 8 bases from V and 4 bases from J, leaving 10 bases between. The CDR3 DNA reads TGCGCCAGCGGGCTGCTCTCAGATACGCAGTATTTT. Its protein is CASGLLSDTQYF.

The chain is built from TRBV7-8 and TRBJ2-7, with unresolved D. The CDR3 is made up of 13 amino acids. Trimming removed 1 base from V and 6 bases from J, with 10 bases in between. CDR1 SGHVS and CDR2 FQNEAQ come from the germline V gene. CDR3 in amino acids: CASSLDTSSEQYF. CDR3 in DNA: TGTGCCAGCAGCTTAGATACGTCCAGCGAGCAGTACTTC.

The table lists this clonotype with many counts. This chain joins TRBV7-2 and TRBJ2-7; D may correspond to TRBD1 or TRBD2 (5 bases each). V dropped 2 bases and J dropped 5 bases, with 10 bases sitting between them. In germline, CDR1 is SGHTA, CDR2 FQGNSA. The CDR3 extends over 13 amino acids. The CDR3 bases are TGTGCCAGCAGCTTATCCCGGGGCAACGAGCAGTACGTC. Its protein product is CASSLSRGNEQYV.

This clonotype was counted at least ten times. The chain recombines TRBV7-2 with TRBJ2-2; 7 positions agree with TRBD1. Looked up from germline, CDR1 is SGHTA and CDR2 is FQGNSA. With V trimmed by 5 bases and J by 2 bases, 2 bases remained unmatched. This CDR3 has 14 residues. The DNA of the CDR3 is TGTGCCAGCAGCCGGGACAGTAACACCGGGGAGCTGTTTTTT. Residues: CASSRDSNTGELFF.

The V call is TRBV4-1, the J call TRBJ2-7, with 8 bases aligning to TRBD2. CDR3 length: 17 amino acids. Germline V gene sequence: CDR1 MGHRA, CDR2 YSYEKL. Trimming took 3 bases from V and 5 from J; bases not matched to a gene: 15. DNA of the CDR3: TGCGCCAGCAGCCAGCCCCTAGCGGGCCTAGGACTGGACGAGCAGTACTTC. Translated, it gives CASSQPLAGLGLDEQYF.

This clonotype was seen a handful of times. The chain has TRBV20-1 and TRBJ2-2; the D is unclear. Germline V lookup: CDR1 DFQATT, CDR2 SNEGSKA (reference sequence). V lost 3 bases and J 6 bases, leaving 11 bases between the germline ends. The CDR3 length is 13 residues. CDR3 DNA: TGCAGTGCTAGGTCGGGTGGATCCGGGGAGCTGTTTTTT. Its translation is CSARSGGSGELFF.

The chain links TRBV7-3 to TRBJ2-3; TRBD2 is a possible D gene (5 bases). From germline, CDR1 is SGHTA and CDR2 FQGTGA. CDR3 length equals 13 residues. V lost 2 bases and J lost 7, with 10 bases in between. The CDR3 sequence is CASSLDGVYTQYF. DNA for the CDR3: TGTGCCAGCAGCTTAGACGGGGTGTATACGCAGTATTTT.

This clonotype has only a few counts. This sequence joins TRBV6-2 or TRBV6-3 and TRBJ2-6, with D perhaps TRBD1 or TRBD2 (6 bases each). V lost 4 bases and J lost 2, with 9 bases in between. The germline gives CDR1 MNHEY, CDR2 SVGEGT. The CDR3 covers 15 residues. CDR3 sequence (DNA): TGTGCCAGCAGTTCGAGGGGGGCTGGGGCCAACGTCCTGACTTTC. Encoded protein: CASSSRGAGANVLTF.

This chain joins TRBV6-2 or TRBV6-3 and TRBJ2-5; D gene uncertain. CDR3 length: 14 amino acids. V was clipped by 0 bases and J by 5 bases, with 10 bases between them. The germline V gene encodes CDR1 MNHEY and CDR2 SVGEGT. The DNA of the CDR3 is TGTGCCAGCAGTTACTCGGTAGGGCTGGAGACCCAGTACTTC. Translated, it gives CASSYSVGLETQYF.

The CDR3 DNA reads as TGTGCCAAGACCCAGGGGGCAACTCGTTCAAACATTCAGTACTTC. Its protein product is CAKTQGATRSNIQYF. The chain carries TRBV19 and TRBJ2-4, with TRBD1 matching 8 bases. CDR3 length equals 15 residues. Germline CDR1 reads LNHDA; CDR2 reads SQIVND (reference sequence). Trimming took 10 bases from V and 6 from J; bases not matched to a gene: 14.

The genes are TRBV2 and TRBJ2-3, with D perhaps matching TRBD1 or TRBD2 (5 bases each). The germline V and J ends were trimmed by 10 bases and 7 bases, with 9 bases remaining between them. CDR3 size: 10 residues. The germline V gene encodes CDR1 SNHLY and CDR2 FYNNEI. CDR3 nucleotide sequence: TGTGCCACACGGGGCAATACGCAGTATTTT. This translates into CATRGNTQYF.

This clonotype has just a few counts. This sequence joins TRBV27 and TRBJ2-7, with D perhaps given as TRBD1 or TRBD2 (5 bases each). Trimming took 3 bases from V and 1 from J, leaving 13 bases between them. This CDR3 region has 15 residues. The germline gives CDR1 MNHEY, CDR2 SMNVEV (reference sequence). For the CDR3, the DNA is TGTGCCAGCAGTTTGGGACGGCTACCATCCTACGAGCAGTACTTC. Protein: CASSLGRLPSYEQYF.

This clonotype was detected many times. The chain recombines TRBV9 with TRBJ1-4; D call uncertain. CDR1 is SGDLS, CDR2 YYNGEE, per germline. The CDR3 runs to 15 residues. Trimming pared 3 bases from V and 0 bases from J, leaving 9 bases between. The CDR3 region is CASSATVTTNEKLFF. The CDR3 nucleotides are TGTGCCAGCAGCGCTACAGTGACAACTAATGAAAAACTGTTTTTT.

A few counts support this clonotype. The chain has TRBV25-1 and TRBJ1-1; TRBD1 is a possible D gene (5 bases). This CDR3 has 12 residues. Trimming pared 5 bases from V and 4 bases from J, leaving 8 bases between. CDR1 is MGHDK, CDR2 SYGVNS, per germline. The CDR3 coding sequence is TGTGCCAGCAGTATGGGGGGCACTGAAGCTTTCTTT. This codes for CASSMGGTEAFF.

The chain links TRBV6-1 to TRBJ1-3; D is ambiguous. The ends were cut back, 6 bases at V and 0 bases at J, with 9 bases in the middle. This CDR3 region has 14 residues. Germline V gives CDR1 MNHNS, CDR2 SASEGT. For the CDR3, the DNA is TGTGCCAGCAGCGCGACCGGCTCTGGAAACACCATATATTTT. Translated, it gives CASSATGSGNTIYF.

The rearrangement links TRBV15 to TRBJ1-4; possible D gene TRBD1, 6 bases. V lost 2 bases to trimming and J lost 6 bases, with 13 bases between them. CDR3 length equals 15 residues. The germline V gene has CDR1 LNHNV and CDR2 YYDKDF (reference sequence). Here the CDR3 reads CATSRRGGPDEKLFF. Here the CDR3 DNA reads TGTGCCACCAGCAGACGGGGGGGCCCGGATGAAAAACTGTTTTTT.

The rearrangement links TRBV2 to TRBJ2-1, with unresolved D. Matching the DNA end better, TRBJ2-7 makes the J call doubtful. The CDR3 is 13 residues long. Germline V gene data show CDR1 as SNHLY and CDR2 as FYNNEI. The CDR3 sequence: CASSALEYNEQYF. CDR3 nucleotide sequence: TGTGCCAGCAGTGCGCTGGAATACAATGAGCAGTACTTC.

The rearrangement joins TRBV4-1 to TRBJ2-1, with TRBD2 matching over 8 bases. Germline-derived CDR1 and CDR2 are MGHRA and YSYEKL. The CDR3 length is 19 residues. V shed 1 base and J 0 bases; nucleotides not matched to a gene: 11. The CDR3 spells CASSQVWSGSASSYNEQFF. The CDR3 coding sequence is TGCGCCAGCAGCCAAGTATGGAGCGGGAGCGCTAGCTCCTACAATGAGCAGTTCTTC.

At least ten counts were recorded for this clonotype. The rearrangement links TRBV6-5 to TRBJ2-1, with D uncertain. The V and J ends lost 6 bases and 4 bases respectively, with 19 bases between them. Germline values: CDR1 MNHEY, CDR2 SVGAGI. The CDR3 totals 16 residues. The CDR3 region has the DNA TGTGCCAGCAGGAACGGATTTGATACCGCATACAATGAGCAGTTCTTC. Protein: CASRNGFDTAYNEQFF.

The CDR3 is CASSLGTQSQAFF. In DNA form, the CDR3 reads TGTGCCAGCAGTTTAGGGACTCAGAGCCAAGCTTTCTTT. The chain joins TRBV12-3 or TRBV12-4 to TRBJ1-1; D uncertain. V dropped 1 base and J dropped 9 bases, with 12 bases sitting between them. The CDR3 extends over 13 amino acids.

This clonotype was found a few times. The genes are TRBV20-1 and TRBJ2-3; TRBD2 might be the D (5 bases). The CDR3 is 13 amino acids. With 1 base removed from V and 8 bases from J, the gap between germline ends came to 13 bases. Looked up from germline, CDR1 is DFQATT and CDR2 is SNEGSKA (reference sequence). The CDR3 DNA is TGCAGTGCTAGAGCCCGGGGATTCGGTACGCAGTATTTT. It yields the protein CSARARGFGTQYF.

This clonotype was detected many times. This sequence joins TRBV7-2 and TRBJ2-1; perhaps TRBD2 as D (7 bases). The V end lost 5 bases, the J end lost 9 bases, and 8 bases lay between the germline ends. The CDR3 is made up of 11 amino acids. Germline-derived CDR1 and CDR2 are SGHTA and FQGNSA. The CDR3 loop reads CASSGGAEQFF. The CDR3 DNA reads as TGTGCCAGCAGCGGGGGGGCTGAGCAGTTCTTC.

This chain connects TRBV6-2 or TRBV6-3 to TRBJ2-7, with 8 bases fitting TRBD1. CDR3 length: 14 residues. The trim removed 5 bases at V and 6 bases at J, leaving 9 bases unmatched. CDR1 MNHEY and CDR2 SVGEGT come from the germline V gene. CDR3: CASSVTRGLGEQYF. For the CDR3, the DNA is TGTGCCAGCAGTGTCACCAGGGGGCTCGGCGAGCAGTACTTC.

This clonotype was seen only a few times. The chain combines TRBV6-2 or TRBV6-3 with TRBJ2-5, with TRBD2 as a possible D gene (6 bases). Trimming removed 5 bases at V and 5 bases at J, with 15 bases between. The CDR3 has 14 residues. The germline V gene encodes CDR1 MNHEY and CDR2 SVGEGT. CDR3 region: CASSTTSFDETQYF. Written as DNA, the CDR3 is TGTGCCAGCAGTACCACTAGCTTTGACGAGACCCAGTACTTC.

This chain connects TRBV4-3 to TRBJ2-1, with 7 nucleotides matching TRBD2. CDR1 is LGHNA and CDR2 is YSLEER in the germline V gene. This CDR3 spans 14 amino acids. Trimming removed 5 bases from V and 5 bases from J; junction bases left unmatched: 6. The CDR3 sequence is CASSLAGAHNEQFF. As DNA, the CDR3 is TGCGCCAGCAGCTTGGCGGGAGCACACAATGAGCAGTTCTTC.

This clonotype turned up a few times. The chain links TRBV7-2 to TRBJ1-4, with D uncertain. Germline assignment: CDR1 SGHTA and CDR2 FQGNSA. V lost 0 bases and J 5 bases, leaving 10 bases between the germline ends. The CDR3 contains 15 residues. The CDR3 bases are TGTGCCAGCAGCTTAGCGGGCAGACTCAATGAAAAACTGTTTTTT. Residues: CASSLAGRLNEKLFF.

This clonotype appeared a few times. The V gene is TRBV4-2, the J gene TRBJ2-1; D remains unclear. Trimming took 0 bases from V and 1 from J, leaving 10 bases between them. The germline V gene has CDR1 LGHNA and CDR2 YNFKEQ. This CDR3 is 16 amino acids long. The CDR3 loop is CASSQDWHLSYNEQFF. CDR3 coding DNA: TGTGCCAGCAGCCAAGATTGGCATTTGTCCTACAATGAGCAGTTCTTC.